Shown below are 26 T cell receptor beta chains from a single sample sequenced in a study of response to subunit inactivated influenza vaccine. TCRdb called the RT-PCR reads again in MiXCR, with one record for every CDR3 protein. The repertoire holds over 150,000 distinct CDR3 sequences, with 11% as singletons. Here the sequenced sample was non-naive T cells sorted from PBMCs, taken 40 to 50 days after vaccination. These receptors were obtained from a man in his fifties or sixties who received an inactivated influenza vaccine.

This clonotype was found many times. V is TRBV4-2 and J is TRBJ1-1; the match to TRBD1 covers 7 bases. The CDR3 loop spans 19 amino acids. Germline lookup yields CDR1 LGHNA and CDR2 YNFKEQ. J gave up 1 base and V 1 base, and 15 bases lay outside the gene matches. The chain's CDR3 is CASSQVGGGGWGANTEAFF. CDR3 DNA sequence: TGTGCCAGCAGCCAAGTCGGAGGAGGGGGCTGGGGAGCGAACACTGAAGCTTTCTTT.

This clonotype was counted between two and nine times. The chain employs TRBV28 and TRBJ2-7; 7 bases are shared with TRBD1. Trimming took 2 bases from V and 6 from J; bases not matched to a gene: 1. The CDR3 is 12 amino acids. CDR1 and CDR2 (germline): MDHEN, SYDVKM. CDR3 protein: CASSLDRVEQYF. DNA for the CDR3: TGTGCCAGCAGTTTAGACAGGGTCGAGCAGTACTTC.

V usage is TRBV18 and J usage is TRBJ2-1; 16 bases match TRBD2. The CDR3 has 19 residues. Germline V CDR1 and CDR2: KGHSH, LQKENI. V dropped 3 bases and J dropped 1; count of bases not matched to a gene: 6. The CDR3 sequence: CASSPSGLAGGPSYNEQFF. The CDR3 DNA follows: TGTGCCAGCTCACCCTCGGGACTAGCGGGGGGGCCGTCCTACAATGAGCAGTTCTTC.

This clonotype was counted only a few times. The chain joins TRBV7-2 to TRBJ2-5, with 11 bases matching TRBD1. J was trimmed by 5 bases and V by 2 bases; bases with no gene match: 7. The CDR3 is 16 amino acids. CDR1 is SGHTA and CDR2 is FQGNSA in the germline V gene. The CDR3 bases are TGTGCCAGCAGCTTATTGGGGACAGGGGGGTGGGAGACCCAGTACTTC. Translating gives CASSLLGTGGWETQYF.

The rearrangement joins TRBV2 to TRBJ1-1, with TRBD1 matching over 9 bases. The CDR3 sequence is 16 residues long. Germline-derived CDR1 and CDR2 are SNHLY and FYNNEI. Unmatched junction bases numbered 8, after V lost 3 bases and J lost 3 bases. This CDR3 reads CASSDSGTGRHTEAFF. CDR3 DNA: TGTGCCAGCAGTGATTCGGGGACAGGGAGGCACACTGAAGCTTTCTTT.

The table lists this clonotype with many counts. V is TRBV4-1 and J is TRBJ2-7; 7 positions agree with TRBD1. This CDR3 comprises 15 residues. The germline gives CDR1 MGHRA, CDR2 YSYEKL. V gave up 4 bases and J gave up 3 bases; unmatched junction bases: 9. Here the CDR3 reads CASSLRQGGNYEQYF. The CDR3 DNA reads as TGCGCCAGCAGCCTCCGACAGGGTGGCAACTACGAGCAGTACTTC.

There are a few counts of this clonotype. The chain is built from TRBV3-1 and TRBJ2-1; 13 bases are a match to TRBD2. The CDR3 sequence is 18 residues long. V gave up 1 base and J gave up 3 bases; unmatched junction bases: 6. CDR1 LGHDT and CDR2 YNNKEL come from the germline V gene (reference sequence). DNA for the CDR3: TGTGCCAGCAGCCAAGTAACTAGCGGGAGGGCTGACTACAATGAGCAGTTCTTC. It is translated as CASSQVTSGRADYNEQFF.

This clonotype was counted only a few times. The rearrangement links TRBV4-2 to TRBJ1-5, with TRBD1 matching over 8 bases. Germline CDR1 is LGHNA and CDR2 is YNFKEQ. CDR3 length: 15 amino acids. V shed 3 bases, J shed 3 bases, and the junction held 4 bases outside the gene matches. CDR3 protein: CASSQWGQDNQPQHF. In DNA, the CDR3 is TGTGCCAGCAGCCAGTGGGGACAGGACAATCAGCCCCAGCATTTT.

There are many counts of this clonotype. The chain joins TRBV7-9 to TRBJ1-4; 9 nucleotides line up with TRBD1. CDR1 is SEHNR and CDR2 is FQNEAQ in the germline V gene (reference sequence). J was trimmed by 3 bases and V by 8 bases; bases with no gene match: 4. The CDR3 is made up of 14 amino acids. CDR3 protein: CASGYRGPNEKLFF. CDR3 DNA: TGTGCCAGCGGCTACAGGGGGCCTAATGAAAAACTGTTTTTT.

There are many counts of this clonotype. The CDR3 is CASSLTSGSFETQYF. Here the CDR3 DNA reads TGTGCCAGCAGTCTCACTAGCGGGAGTTTCGAGACCCAGTACTTC. The chain links TRBV27 to TRBJ2-5, with 11 bases identical to TRBD2. CDR1 is MNHEY and CDR2 is SMNVEV in the germline V gene (reference sequence). Trimming removed 5 bases from V and 5 bases from J; junction bases left unmatched: 7. There are 15 residues in the CDR3.

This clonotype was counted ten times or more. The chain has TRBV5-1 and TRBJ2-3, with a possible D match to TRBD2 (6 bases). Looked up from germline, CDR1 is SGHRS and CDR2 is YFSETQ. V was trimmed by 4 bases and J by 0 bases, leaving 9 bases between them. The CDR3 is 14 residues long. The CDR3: CASSGGGSTDTQYF. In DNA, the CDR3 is TGCGCCAGCAGCGGGGGAGGTAGCACAGATACGCAGTATTTT.

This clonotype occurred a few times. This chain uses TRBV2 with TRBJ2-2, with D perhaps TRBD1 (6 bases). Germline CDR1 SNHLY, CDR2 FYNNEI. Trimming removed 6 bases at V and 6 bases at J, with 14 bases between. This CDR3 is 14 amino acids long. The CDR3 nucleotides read TGTGCCAGCAGCCACAGGGTTCGGGCCGGGGAGCTGTTTTTT. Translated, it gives CASSHRVRAGELFF.

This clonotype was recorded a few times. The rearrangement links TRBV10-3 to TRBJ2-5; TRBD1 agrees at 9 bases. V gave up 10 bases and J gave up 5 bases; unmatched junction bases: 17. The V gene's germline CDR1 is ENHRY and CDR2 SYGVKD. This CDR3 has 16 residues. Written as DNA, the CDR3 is TGTGCCACCGGTGGGGACAGGGCCACCACCGGGGAGACCCAGTACTTC. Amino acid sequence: CATGGDRATTGETQYF.

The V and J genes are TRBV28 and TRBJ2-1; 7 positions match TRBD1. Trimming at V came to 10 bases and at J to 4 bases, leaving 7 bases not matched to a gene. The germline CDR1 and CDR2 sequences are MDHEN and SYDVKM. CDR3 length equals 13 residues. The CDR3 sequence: CATRQGRYNEQFF. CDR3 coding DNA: TGTGCCACCCGACAGGGAAGGTACAATGAGCAGTTCTTC.

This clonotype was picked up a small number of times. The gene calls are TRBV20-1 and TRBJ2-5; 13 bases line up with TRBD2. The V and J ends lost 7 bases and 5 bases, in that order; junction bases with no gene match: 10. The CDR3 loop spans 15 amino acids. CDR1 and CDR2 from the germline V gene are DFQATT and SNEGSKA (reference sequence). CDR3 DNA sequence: TGCAGTGGCAGGGGACTAGCGGGAAGAAAGGAGACCCAGTACTTC. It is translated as CSGRGLAGRKETQYF.

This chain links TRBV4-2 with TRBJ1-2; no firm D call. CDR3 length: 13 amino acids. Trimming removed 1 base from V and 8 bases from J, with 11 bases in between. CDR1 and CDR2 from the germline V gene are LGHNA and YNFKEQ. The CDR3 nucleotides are TGTGCCAGCAGCCAAGTCCCCCGGGAGGGCTACACCTTC. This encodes CASSQVPREGYTF.

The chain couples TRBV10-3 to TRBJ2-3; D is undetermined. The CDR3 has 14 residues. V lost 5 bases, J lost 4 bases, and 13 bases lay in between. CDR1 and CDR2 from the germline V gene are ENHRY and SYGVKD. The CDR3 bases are TGTGCCATCAGTCTGCGACAAACATCAGATACGCAGTATTTT. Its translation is CAISLRQTSDTQYF.

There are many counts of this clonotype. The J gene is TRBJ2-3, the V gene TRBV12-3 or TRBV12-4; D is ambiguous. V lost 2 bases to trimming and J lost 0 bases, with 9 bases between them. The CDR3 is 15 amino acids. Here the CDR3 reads CASSLFDPSTDTQYF. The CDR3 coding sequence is TGTGCCAGCAGTTTATTCGACCCCAGCACAGATACGCAGTATTTT.

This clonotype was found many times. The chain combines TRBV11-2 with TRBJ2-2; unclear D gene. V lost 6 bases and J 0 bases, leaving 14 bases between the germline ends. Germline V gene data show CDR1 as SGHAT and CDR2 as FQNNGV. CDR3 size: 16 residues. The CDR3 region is CASRPRRQANTGELFF. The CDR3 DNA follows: TGTGCCAGCAGACCACGACGTCAAGCGAACACCGGGGAGCTGTTTTTT.

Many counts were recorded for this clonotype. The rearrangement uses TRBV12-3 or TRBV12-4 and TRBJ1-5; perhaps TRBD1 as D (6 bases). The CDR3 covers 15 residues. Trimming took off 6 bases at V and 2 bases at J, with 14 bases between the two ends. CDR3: CASSRGGGGNQPQHF. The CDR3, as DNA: TGTGCCAGCAGCCGGGGGGGCGGTGGCAATCAGCCCCAGCATTTT.

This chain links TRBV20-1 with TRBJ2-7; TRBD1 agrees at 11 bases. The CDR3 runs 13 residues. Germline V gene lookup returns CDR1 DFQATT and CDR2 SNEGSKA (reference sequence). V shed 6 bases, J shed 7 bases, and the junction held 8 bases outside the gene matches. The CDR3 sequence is CSAAGQGASEQYF. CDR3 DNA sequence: TGCAGTGCGGCAGGACAGGGGGCGTCGGAGCAGTACTTC.

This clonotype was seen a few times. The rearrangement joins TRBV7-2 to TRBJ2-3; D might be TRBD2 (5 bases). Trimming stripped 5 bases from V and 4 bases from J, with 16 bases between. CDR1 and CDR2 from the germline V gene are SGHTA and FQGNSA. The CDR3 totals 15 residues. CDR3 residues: CASSRRSSSPDTQYF. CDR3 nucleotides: TGTGCCAGCAGCCGAAGGTCTAGCTCCCCAGATACGCAGTATTTT.

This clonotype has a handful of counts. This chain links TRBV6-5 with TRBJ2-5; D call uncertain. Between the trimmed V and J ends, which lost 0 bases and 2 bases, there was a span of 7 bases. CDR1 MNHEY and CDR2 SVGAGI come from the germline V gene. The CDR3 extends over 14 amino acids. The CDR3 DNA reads TGTGCCAGCAGTTACTCGATACAGCAAGAGACCCAGTACTTC. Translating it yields CASSYSIQQETQYF.

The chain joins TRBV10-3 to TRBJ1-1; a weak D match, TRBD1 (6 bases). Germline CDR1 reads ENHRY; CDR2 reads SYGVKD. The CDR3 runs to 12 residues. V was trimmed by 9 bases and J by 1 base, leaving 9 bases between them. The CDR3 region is CAIGQQNTEAFF. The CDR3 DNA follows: TGTGCCATAGGACAGCAGAACACTGAAGCTTTCTTT.

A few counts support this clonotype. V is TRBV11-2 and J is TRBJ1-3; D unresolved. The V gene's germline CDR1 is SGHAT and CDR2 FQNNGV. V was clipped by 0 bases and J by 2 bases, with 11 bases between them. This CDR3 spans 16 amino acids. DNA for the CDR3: TGTGCCAGCAGCTTAGATGCCCTGGAACCTGGAAACACCATATATTTT. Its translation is CASSLDALEPGNTIYF.

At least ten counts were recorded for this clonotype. The CDR3 spells CASSLSGGQYF. CDR3 sequence (DNA): TGTGCCAGCAGCTTATCCGGCGGGCAGTACTTC. The V call is TRBV7-9, the J call TRBJ2-7; D unresolved. The germline V gene encodes CDR1 SEHNR and CDR2 FQNEAQ (reference sequence). The CDR3 has 11 residues. The V and J ends lost 2 bases and 9 bases respectively, with 8 bases between them.